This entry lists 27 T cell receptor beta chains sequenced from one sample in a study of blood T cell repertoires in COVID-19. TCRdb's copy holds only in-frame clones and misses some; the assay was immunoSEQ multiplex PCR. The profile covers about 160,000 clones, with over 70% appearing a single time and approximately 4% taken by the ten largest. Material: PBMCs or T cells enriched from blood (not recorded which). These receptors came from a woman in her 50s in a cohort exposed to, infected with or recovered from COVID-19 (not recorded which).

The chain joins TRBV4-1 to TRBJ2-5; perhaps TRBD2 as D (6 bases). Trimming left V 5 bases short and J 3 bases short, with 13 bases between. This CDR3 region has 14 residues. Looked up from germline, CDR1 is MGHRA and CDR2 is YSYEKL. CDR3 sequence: CASSSRLVEETQYF. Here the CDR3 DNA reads TGCGCCAGCAGCTCCCGACTAGTAGAAGAGACCCAGTACTTC.

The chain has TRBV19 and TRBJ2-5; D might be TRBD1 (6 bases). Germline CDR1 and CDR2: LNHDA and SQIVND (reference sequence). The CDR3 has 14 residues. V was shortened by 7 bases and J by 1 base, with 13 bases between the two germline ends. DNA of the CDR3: TGTGCCAGTAACCCCGGACAGAGCCAAGAGACCCAGTACTTC. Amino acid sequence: CASNPGQSQETQYF.

The CDR3 region has the DNA TGTGCCAGCAGGCCGGACAGGTTGTTCAATCAGCCCCAGCATTTT. It encodes CASRPDRLFNQPQHF. The chain links TRBV2 to TRBJ1-5, with TRBD1 matching over 7 bases. CDR1 and CDR2 (germline): SNHLY, FYNNEI. V lost 6 bases and J lost 3; bases outside the gene matches: 8. This CDR3 spans 15 amino acids.

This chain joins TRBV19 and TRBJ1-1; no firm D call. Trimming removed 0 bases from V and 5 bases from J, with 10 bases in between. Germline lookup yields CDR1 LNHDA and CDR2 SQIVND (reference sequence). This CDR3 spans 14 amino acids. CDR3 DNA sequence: TGTGCCAGTAGTATAGATGTTGGGAGAACTGAAGCTTTCTTT. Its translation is CASSIDVGRTEAFF.

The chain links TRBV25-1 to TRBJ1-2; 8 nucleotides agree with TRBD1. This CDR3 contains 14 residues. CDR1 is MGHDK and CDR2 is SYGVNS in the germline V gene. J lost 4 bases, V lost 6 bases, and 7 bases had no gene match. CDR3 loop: CASSTGTGFYGYTF. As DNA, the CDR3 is TGTGCCAGCAGCACGGGGACAGGCTTCTATGGCTACACCTTC.

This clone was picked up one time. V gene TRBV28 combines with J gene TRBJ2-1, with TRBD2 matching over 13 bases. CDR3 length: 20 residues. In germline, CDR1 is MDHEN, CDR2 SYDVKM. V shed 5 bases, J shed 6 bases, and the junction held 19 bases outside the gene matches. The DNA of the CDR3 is TGTGCCAGCAGTACGAGTTATATGGGACTAGCGGGGCTTATGACCAATGAGCAGTTCTTC. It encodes CASSTSYMGLAGLMTNEQFF. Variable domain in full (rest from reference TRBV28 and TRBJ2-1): DVKVTQSSRYLVKRTGEKVFLECVQDMDHENMFWYRQDPGLGLRLIYFSYDVKMKEKGDIPEGYSVSREKKERFSLILESASTNQTSMYLCASSTSYMGLAGLMTNEQFFGPGTRLTVL.

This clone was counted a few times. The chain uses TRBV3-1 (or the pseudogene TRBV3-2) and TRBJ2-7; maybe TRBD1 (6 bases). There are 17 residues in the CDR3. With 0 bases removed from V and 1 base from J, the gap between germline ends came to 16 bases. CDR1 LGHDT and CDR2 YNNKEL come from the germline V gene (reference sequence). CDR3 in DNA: TGTGCCAGCAGCCAAGAGAGGGCTGGGACATTATCCTACGAGCAGTACTTC. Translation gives CASSQERAGTLSYEQYF.

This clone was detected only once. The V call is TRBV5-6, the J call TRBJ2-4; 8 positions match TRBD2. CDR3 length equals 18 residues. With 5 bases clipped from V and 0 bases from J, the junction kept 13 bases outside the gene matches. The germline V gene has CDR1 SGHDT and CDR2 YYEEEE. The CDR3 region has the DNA TGTGCCAGCAGTCGCGGATCAGCGGGGGCGGGAGCCAAAAACATTCAGTACTTC. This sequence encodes CASSRGSAGAGAKNIQYF.

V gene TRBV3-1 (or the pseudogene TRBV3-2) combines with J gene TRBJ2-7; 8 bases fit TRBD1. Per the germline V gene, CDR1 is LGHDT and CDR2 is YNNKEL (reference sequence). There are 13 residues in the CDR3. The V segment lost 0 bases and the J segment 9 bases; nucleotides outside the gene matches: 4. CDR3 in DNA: TGTGCCAGCAGCCAAGATCGGACAGGGAGGCAGTACTTC. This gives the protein CASSQDRTGRQYF.

CDR3: CASINTYNSPLHF. DNA of the CDR3: TGTGCCAGCATTAATACCTATAATTCACCCCTCCACTTT. This chain uses TRBV2 with TRBJ1-6; D is undetermined. CDR3 length equals 13 residues. The V and J ends lost 7 bases and 2 bases respectively, with 6 bases between them. Germline values: CDR1 SNHLY, CDR2 FYNNEI.

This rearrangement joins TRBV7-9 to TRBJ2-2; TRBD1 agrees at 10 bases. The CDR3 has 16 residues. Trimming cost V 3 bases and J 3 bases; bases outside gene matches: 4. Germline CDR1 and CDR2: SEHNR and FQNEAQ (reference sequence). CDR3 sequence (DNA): TGTGCCAGCAGCTTCGGACAGGGGGGCGACACCGGGGAGCTGTTTTTT. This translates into CASSFGQGGDTGELFF.

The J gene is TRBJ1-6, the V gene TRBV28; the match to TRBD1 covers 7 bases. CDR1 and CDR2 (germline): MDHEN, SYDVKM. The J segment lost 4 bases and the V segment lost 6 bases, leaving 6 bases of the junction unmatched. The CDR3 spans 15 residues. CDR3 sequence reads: CASSEQGSYNSPLHF. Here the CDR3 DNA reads TGTGCCAGCAGCGAACAGGGGAGTTATAATTCACCCCTCCACTTT.

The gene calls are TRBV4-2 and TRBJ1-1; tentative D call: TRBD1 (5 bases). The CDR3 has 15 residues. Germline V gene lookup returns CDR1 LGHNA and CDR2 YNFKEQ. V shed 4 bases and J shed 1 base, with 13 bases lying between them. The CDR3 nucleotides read TGTGCCAGCAGCCCCCATGGGGCTACGAACACTGAAGCTTTCTTT. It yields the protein CASSPHGATNTEAFF.

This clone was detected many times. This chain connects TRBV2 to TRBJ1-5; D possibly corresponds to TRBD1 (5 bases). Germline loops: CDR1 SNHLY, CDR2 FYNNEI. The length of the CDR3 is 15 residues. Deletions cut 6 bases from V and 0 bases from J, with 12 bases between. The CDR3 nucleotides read TGTGCCAGCAGGGCGACAGATTATAGCAATCAGCCCCAGCATTTT. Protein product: CASRATDYSNQPQHF.

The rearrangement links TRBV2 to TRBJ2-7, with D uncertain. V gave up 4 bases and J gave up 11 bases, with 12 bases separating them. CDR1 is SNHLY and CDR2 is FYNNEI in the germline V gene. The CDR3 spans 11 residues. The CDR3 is CASSVELEKYF. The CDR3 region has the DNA TGTGCCAGCAGTGTGGAGCTAGAAAAGTACTTC.

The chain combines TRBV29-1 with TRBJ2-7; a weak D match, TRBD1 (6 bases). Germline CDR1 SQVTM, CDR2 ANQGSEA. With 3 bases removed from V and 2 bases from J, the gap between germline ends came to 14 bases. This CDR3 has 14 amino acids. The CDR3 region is CSVEIAGAAYEQYF. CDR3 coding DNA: TGCAGCGTTGAGATTGCAGGGGCTGCCTACGAGCAGTACTTC.

The CDR3 protein is CASSEDRLYSNEQFF. In DNA form, the CDR3 reads TGTGCCAGCAGCGAGGACAGGTTGTATAGCAATGAGCAGTTCTTC. The chain links TRBV14 to TRBJ2-1; 7 bases are a match to TRBD1. Germline CDR1 is SGHDN and CDR2 is FVKESK. The CDR3 is 15 residues long. Germline trimming cut 5 bases from V and 6 bases from J; bases unmatched to any gene: 10.

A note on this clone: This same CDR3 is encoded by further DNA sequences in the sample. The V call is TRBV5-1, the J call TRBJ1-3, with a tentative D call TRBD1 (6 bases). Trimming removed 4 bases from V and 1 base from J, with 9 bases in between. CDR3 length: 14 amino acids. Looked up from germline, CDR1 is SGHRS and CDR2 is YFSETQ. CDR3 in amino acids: CASSLQGSGNTIYF. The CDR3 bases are TGCGCCAGCAGCCTTCAGGGGTCTGGAAACACCATATATTTT. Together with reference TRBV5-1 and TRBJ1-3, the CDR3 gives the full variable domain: KAGVTQTPRYLIKTRGQQVTLSCSPISGHRSVSWYQQTPGQGLQFLFEYFSETQRNKGNFPGRFSGRQFSNSRSEMNVSTLELGDSALYLCASSLQGSGNTIYFGEGSWLTVV.

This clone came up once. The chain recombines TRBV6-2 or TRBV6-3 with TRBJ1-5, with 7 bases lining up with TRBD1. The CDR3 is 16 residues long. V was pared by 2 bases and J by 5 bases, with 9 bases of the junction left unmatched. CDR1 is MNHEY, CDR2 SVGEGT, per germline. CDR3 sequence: CASSYVDRDLYQPQHF. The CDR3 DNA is TGTGCCAGCAGTTACGTTGACAGGGACCTTTATCAGCCCCAGCATTTT.

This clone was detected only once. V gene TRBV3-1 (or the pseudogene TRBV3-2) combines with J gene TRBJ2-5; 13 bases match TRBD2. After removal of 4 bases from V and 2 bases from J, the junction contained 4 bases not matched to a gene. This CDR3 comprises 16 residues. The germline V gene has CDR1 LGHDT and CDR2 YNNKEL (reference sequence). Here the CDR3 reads CASSPPGLAGQETQYF. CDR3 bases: TGTGCCAGCAGCCCTCCGGGACTAGCGGGGCAAGAGACCCAGTACTTC.

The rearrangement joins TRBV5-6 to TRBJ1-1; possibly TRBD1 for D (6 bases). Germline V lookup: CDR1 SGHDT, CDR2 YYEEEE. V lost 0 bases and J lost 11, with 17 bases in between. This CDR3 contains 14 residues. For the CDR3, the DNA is TGTGCCAGCAGCTTGGCCTCGGGGGGCGAGGTGGCTTTCTTT. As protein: CASSLASGGEVAFF.

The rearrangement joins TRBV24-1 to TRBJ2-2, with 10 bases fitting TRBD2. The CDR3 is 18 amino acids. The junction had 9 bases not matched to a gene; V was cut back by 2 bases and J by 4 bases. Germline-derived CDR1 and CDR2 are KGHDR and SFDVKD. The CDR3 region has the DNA TGTGCCACCAGTGATTGGGGCGTGGCTAGCGGGAGCACCGGGGAGCTGTTTTTT. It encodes CATSDWGVASGSTGELFF.

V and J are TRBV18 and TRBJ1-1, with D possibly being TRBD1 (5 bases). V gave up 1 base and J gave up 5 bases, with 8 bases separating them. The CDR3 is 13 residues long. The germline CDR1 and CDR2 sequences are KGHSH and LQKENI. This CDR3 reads CASSPRGGTEAFF. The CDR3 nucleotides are TGTGCCAGCTCACCACGCGGGGGGACTGAAGCTTTCTTT.

The DNA for the CDR3 is TGTGCCAGCAGCGGACAAGGGGGACCCAAAAACATTCAGTACTTC. Translating gives CASSGQGGPKNIQYF. The chain is built from TRBV7-9 and TRBJ2-4; weak D call: TRBD1 (6 bases). CDR1 and CDR2 from the germline V gene are SEHNR and FQNEAQ (reference sequence). Deletions cut 5 bases from V and 2 bases from J, with 13 bases between. This CDR3 spans 15 amino acids. Based on the CDR3 plus reference TRBV7-9 and TRBJ2-4, the full variable domain is DTGVSQNPRHKITKRGQNVTFRCDPISEHNRLYWYRQTLGQGPEFLTYFQNEAQLEKSRLLSDRFSAERPKGSFSTLEIQRTEQGDSAMYLCASSGQGGPKNIQYFGAGTRLSVL.

CDR3 amino acids: CATSEGRTASVQETQYF. In nucleotides, the CDR3 is TGTGCCACCAGTGAAGGTCGGACAGCTTCTGTCCAAGAGACCCAGTACTTC. V and J are TRBV24-1 and TRBJ2-5, with D perhaps TRBD1 (6 bases). The CDR3 contains 17 residues. Per germline, CDR1 KGHDR and CDR2 SFDVKD. V lost 4 bases and J 1 base, leaving 18 bases between the germline ends.

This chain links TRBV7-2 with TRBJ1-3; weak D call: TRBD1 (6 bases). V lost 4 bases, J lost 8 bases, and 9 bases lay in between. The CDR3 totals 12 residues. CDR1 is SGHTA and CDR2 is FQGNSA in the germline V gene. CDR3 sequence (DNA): TGTGCCAGCAGCTCCAGGGGCGACACCATATATTTT. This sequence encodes CASSSRGDTIYF.

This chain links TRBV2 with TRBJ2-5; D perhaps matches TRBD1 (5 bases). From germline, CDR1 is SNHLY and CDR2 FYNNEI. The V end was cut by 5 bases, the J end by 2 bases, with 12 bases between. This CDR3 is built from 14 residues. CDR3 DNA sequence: TGTGCCAGCAGTCCTTCGACAGTACAAGAGACCCAGTACTTC. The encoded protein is CASSPSTVQETQYF.